Below are 25 T cell receptor beta chains sequenced from a single sample in a study of blood T cell repertoires in COVID-19. Repertoires were generated with immunoSEQ multiplex PCR, while TCRdb's copy carries only in-frame clones and drops some. There are approximately 140,000 clones in the sample; around 85% occur only once, and roughly 2.9% lies in the top ten. The sample taken for sequencing was peripheral blood. The source of these receptors is a woman between 35 and 50 years old with active or convalescent COVID-19.

V is TRBV14 and J is TRBJ2-2; tentative D call: TRBD1 (6 bases). This CDR3 has 16 amino acids. Looked up from germline, CDR1 is SGHDN and CDR2 is FVKESK. Trimming stripped 1 base from V and 5 bases from J, with 14 bases between. In nucleotides, the CDR3 is TGTGCCAGCAGCCAAGCCCCCAGGGGCAGGACCGGGGAGCTGTTTTTT. Its translation is CASSQAPRGRTGELFF.

The gene calls are TRBV11-2 and TRBJ1-1, with TRBD1 identical over 7 bases. The CDR3 covers 13 residues. Germline V lookup: CDR1 SGHAT, CDR2 FQNNGV. The junction had 7 bases not matched to a gene; V was cut back by 9 bases and J by 3 bases. The CDR3 coding sequence is TGTGCCAGTCGCAAGGGGGCTGACACTGAAGCTTTCTTT. It specifies CASRKGADTEAFF. The variable domain in full, completed from reference TRBV11-2 and TRBJ1-1, reads EAGVAQSPRYKIIEKRQSVAFWCNPISGHATLYWYQQILGQGPKLLIQFQNNGVVDDSQLPKDRFSAERLKGVDSTLKIQPAKLEDSAVYLCASRKGADTEAFFGQGTRLTVV.

This chain connects TRBV27 to TRBJ2-2, with D possibly being TRBD2 (6 bases). Deletions cut 6 bases from V and 2 bases from J, with 10 bases between. CDR1 and CDR2 from the germline V gene are MNHEY and SMNVEV (reference sequence). CDR3 size: 14 residues. The CDR3 sequence is CASSTGLNTGELFF. The DNA for the CDR3 is TGTGCCAGCAGCACGGGACTCAACACCGGGGAGCTGTTTTTT.

This chain links TRBV7-6 with TRBJ2-1; the D gene is possibly TRBD2 (6 bases). Per the germline V gene, CDR1 is SGHVS and CDR2 is FNYEAQ. The CDR3 has 15 amino acids. V lost 1 base and J lost 4, with 11 bases in between. The CDR3 DNA is TGTGCCAGCAGCTTAGATCCCGGGACTTACAATGAGCAGTTCTTC. This encodes CASSLDPGTYNEQFF.

This clone has just one count. V gene TRBV28 combines with J gene TRBJ1-2; D is possibly TRBD1 (6 bases). V gave up 2 bases and J gave up 2 bases, with 15 bases separating them. This CDR3 has 16 residues. The germline V gene has CDR1 MDHEN and CDR2 SYDVKM. The CDR3 region has the DNA TGTGCCAGCAGTTTAGGTACGGGAGGGGGAAACTATGGCTACACCTTC. This codes for CASSLGTGGGNYGYTF.

This clone was counted once. V usage is TRBV7-2 and J usage is TRBJ1-1; no clear D gene. CDR1 is SGHTA, CDR2 FQGNSA, per germline. Trimming removed 1 base at V and 0 bases at J, with 9 bases between. The CDR3 spans 15 residues. The chain's CDR3 is CASSLDSTVNTEAFF. The DNA for the CDR3 is TGTGCCAGCAGCTTAGATTCAACGGTGAACACTGAAGCTTTCTTT.

The chain carries TRBV6-5 and TRBJ1-1, with D tentatively TRBD1 (5 bases). This CDR3 has 12 amino acids. Germline CDR1 reads MNHEY; CDR2 reads SVGAGI. Trimming left V 3 bases short and J 11 bases short, with 13 bases between. Here the CDR3 DNA reads TGTGCCAGCAGTTATTCAGGGAATGTCGCTTTCTTT. This translates into CASSYSGNVAFF.

V usage is TRBV19 and J usage is TRBJ2-7; D may be TRBD2 (5 bases). The CDR3 has 14 amino acids. The V gene lost 4 bases and the J gene lost 3 bases, with 13 bases spanning the gap. Germline V gene lookup returns CDR1 LNHDA and CDR2 SQIVND (reference sequence). The CDR3 here is CASSRETANYEQYF. The CDR3 DNA reads TGTGCCAGTAGTAGGGAGACCGCGAACTACGAGCAGTACTTC. Full variable domain (missing parts from reference TRBV19 and TRBJ2-7): DGGITQSPKYLFRKEGQNVTLSCEQNLNHDAMYWYRQDPGQGLRLIYYSQIVNDFQKGDIAEGYSVSREKKESFPLTVTSAQKNPTAFYLCASSRETANYEQYFGPGTRLTVT.

The chain is built from TRBV27 and TRBJ2-1, with 9 bases matching TRBD2. Germline V CDR1 and CDR2: MNHEY, SMNVEV (reference sequence). J gave up 5 bases and V 2 bases, and 7 bases lay outside the gene matches. CDR3 length: 16 amino acids. The CDR3 sequence: CASSLRGRTSDNEQFF. Here the CDR3 DNA reads TGTGCCAGCAGTTTACGAGGGAGGACTAGCGACAATGAGCAGTTCTTC.

This clone was picked up one time. J is TRBJ2-3 and V is TRBV5-1; weak D call: TRBD2 (6 bases). The CDR3 contains 15 residues. Trimming removed 2 bases from V and 2 bases from J, with 12 bases in between. Germline CDR1 reads SGHRS; CDR2 reads YFSETQ. This CDR3 is CASSFLGGSTDTQYF. CDR3 bases: TGCGCCAGCAGCTTTTTGGGGGGTTCCACAGATACGCAGTATTTT.

J is TRBJ2-6 and V is TRBV18; D gene unclear. The CDR3 has 16 residues. Germline assignment: CDR1 KGHSH and CDR2 LQKENI. Trimming pared 3 bases from V and 4 bases from J, leaving 13 bases between. This CDR3 reads CASSPSVTSGANVLTF. CDR3 coding DNA: TGTGCCAGCTCACCCTCGGTCACTTCAGGGGCCAACGTCCTGACTTTC.

This CDR3 reads CASRAPGSAYEQYF. The CDR3 nucleotides are TGTGCCAGCAGGGCGCCGGGGAGCGCCTACGAGCAGTACTTC. The V call is TRBV25-1, the J call TRBJ2-7; D is possibly TRBD2 (5 bases). The CDR3 extends over 14 amino acids. In germline, CDR1 is MGHDK, CDR2 SYGVNS. Trimming shortened V by 6 bases and J by 2 bases, and 14 bases separated the two germline ends.

The rearrangement links TRBV6-2 or TRBV6-3 to TRBJ2-1; TRBD2 matches at 13 bases. The V gene end was trimmed by 6 bases and the J gene end by 10 bases; junction bases not matched to a gene: 9. The CDR3 covers 15 residues. CDR1 MNHEY and CDR2 SVGEGT come from the germline V gene. CDR3 in DNA: TGTGCCAGCAGCACGGGACTAGCGGGACTAGGCGAGCAGTTCTTC. The encoded protein is CASSTGLAGLGEQFF.

Details on this clone: One end of the junction varies from germline; a read error may be responsible. The chain carries TRBV7-2 and TRBJ2-7; TRBD1 is a possible D gene (7 bases). The CDR3 covers 15 residues. Germline-derived CDR1 and CDR2 are SGHTA and FQGNSA. The DNA of the CDR3 is TGTGCCAGCAGCTTGATTGGAGGGGGCTCCCACGAGCAGTACTTC. It codes for CASSLIGGGSHEQYF.

The V call is TRBV2, the J call TRBJ1-5; no reliable D call. Per germline, CDR1 SNHLY and CDR2 FYNNEI. This CDR3 is built from 13 residues. Trimming removed 4 bases at V and 3 bases at J, with 7 bases between. This chain's CDR3 is CASSVYINQPQHF. The CDR3 DNA reads as TGTGCCAGCAGTGTATATATCAATCAGCCCCAGCATTTT.

The V and J genes are TRBV7-2 and TRBJ2-3, with D maybe TRBD2 (6 bases). The CDR3 totals 15 residues. Trimming pared 5 bases from V and 4 bases from J, leaving 16 bases between. The germline V gene encodes CDR1 SGHTA and CDR2 FQGNSA. CDR3 nucleotide sequence: TGTGCCAGCAGCCAGCCCTCGTCGGGGGCAGATACGCAGTATTTT. Protein: CASSQPSSGADTQYF.

This sequence joins TRBV19 and TRBJ2-2; unclear D gene. Germline CDR1 is LNHDA and CDR2 is SQIVND (reference sequence). V was trimmed by 3 bases and J by 3 bases, leaving 5 bases between them. This CDR3 region has 13 residues. CDR3 residues: CASSIPYTGELFF. The CDR3 DNA follows: TGTGCCAGTAGTATCCCCTACACCGGGGAGCTGTTTTTT.

The chain has TRBV2 and TRBJ1-1; D is perhaps TRBD1 (5 bases). Trimming took 4 bases from V and 6 from J, leaving 12 bases between them. Germline CDR1 and CDR2: SNHLY and FYNNEI. CDR3 size: 13 residues. DNA of the CDR3: TGTGCCAGCAGTGGGGGCCCGTTCGCTGAAGCTTTCTTT. Translated: CASSGGPFAEAFF.

The chain couples TRBV29-1 to TRBJ1-2; tentative D call: TRBD1 (5 bases). Deletions cut 3 bases from V and 6 bases from J, with 11 bases between. Germline CDR1 SQVTM, CDR2 ANQGSEA. This CDR3 comprises 12 residues. CDR3 region: CSVEAGGDGYTF. The DNA of the CDR3 is TGCAGCGTTGAGGCCGGAGGGGATGGCTACACCTTC.

The chain couples TRBV5-1 to TRBJ2-1, with 11 bases matching TRBD2. The CDR3 spans 16 residues. CDR1 SGHRS and CDR2 YFSETQ come from the germline V gene. Trimming at V came to 4 bases and at J to 6 bases, leaving 9 bases not matched to a gene. The DNA for the CDR3 is TGCGCCAGCAGCGCCCTACTAGCGGGAGACGGCAATGAGCAGTTCTTC. Residues: CASSALLAGDGNEQFF.

This chain uses TRBV6-2 or TRBV6-3 with TRBJ2-4, with 14 bases fitting TRBD2. This CDR3 spans 19 amino acids. With V trimmed by 5 bases and J by 3 bases, 12 bases remained unmatched. CDR1 and CDR2 (germline): MNHEY, SVGEGT. CDR3 DNA sequence: TGTGCCAGCAGTAACCGCGAGGGACTAGCGGGAGTCGGCAAAAACATTCAGTACTTC. Translation gives CASSNREGLAGVGKNIQYF.

J is TRBJ1-2 and V is TRBV9; D remains unclear. The V gene lost 2 bases and the J gene lost 4 bases, with 6 bases spanning the gap. Germline lookup yields CDR1 SGDLS and CDR2 YYNGEE. CDR3 length: 12 residues. The CDR3 DNA follows: TGTGCCAGCAGCGTTAACTCCTATGGCTACACCTTC. Amino acids: CASSVNSYGYTF.

This clone was seen more than once but under ten times. The chain employs TRBV5-1 and TRBJ1-2, with D possibly being TRBD1 (5 bases). CDR1 is SGHRS and CDR2 is YFSETQ in the germline V gene. V was cut by 0 bases and J by 3 bases, with 12 bases left in between. This CDR3 spans 15 amino acids. CDR3 coding DNA: TGCGCCAGCAGCTTGGGACAGACCAGAGACTATGGCTACACCTTC. It encodes CASSLGQTRDYGYTF.

The chain couples TRBV4-1 to TRBJ2-3, with TRBD1 matching over 9 bases. This CDR3 is built from 15 residues. Losses at the gene ends were 4 bases for V and 0 bases for J; bases not matched to a gene: 2. CDR1 is MGHRA and CDR2 is YSYEKL in the germline V gene. CDR3 sequence reads: CASSRDRASTDTQYF. In DNA form, the CDR3 reads TGCGCCAGCAGCCGGGACAGGGCTAGCACAGATACGCAGTATTTT.

V usage is TRBV13 and J usage is TRBJ2-7, with 7 bases matching TRBD1. This CDR3 has 15 amino acids. The V segment lost 6 bases and the J segment 0 bases; nucleotides outside the gene matches: 8. Germline CDR1 and CDR2: PRHDT and FYEKMQ (reference sequence). CDR3: CASRPGTASSYEQYF. Here the CDR3 DNA reads TGTGCCAGCAGGCCGGGGACAGCGAGCTCCTACGAGCAGTACTTC. Full variable domain (remainder filled in from reference TRBV13 and TRBJ2-7): AAGVIQSPRHLIKEKRETATLKCYPIPRHDTVYWYQQGPGQDPQFLISFYEKMQSDKGSIPDRFSAQQFSDYHSELNMSSLELGDSALYFCASRPGTASSYEQYFGPGTRLTVT.